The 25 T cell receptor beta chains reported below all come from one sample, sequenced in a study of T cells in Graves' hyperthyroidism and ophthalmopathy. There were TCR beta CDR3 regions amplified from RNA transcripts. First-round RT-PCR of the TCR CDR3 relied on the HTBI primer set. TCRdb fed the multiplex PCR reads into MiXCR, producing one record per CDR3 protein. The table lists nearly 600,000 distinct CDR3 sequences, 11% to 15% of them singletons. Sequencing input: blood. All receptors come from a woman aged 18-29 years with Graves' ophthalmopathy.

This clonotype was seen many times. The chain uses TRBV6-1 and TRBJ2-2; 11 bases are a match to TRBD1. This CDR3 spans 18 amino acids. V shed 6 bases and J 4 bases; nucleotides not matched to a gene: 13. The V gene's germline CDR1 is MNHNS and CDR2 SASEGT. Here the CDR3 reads CASSSGTGGTTVTGELFF. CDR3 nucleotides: TGTGCCAGCAGCTCCGGGACAGGGGGAACTACGGTCACCGGGGAGCTGTTTTTT.

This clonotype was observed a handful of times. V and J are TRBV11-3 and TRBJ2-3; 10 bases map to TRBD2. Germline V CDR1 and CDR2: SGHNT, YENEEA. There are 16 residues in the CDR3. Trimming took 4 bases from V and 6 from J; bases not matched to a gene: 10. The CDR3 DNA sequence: TGTGCCAGCAGCTCCACTCTAGCGGGAGTAAGGGATACGCAGTATTTT. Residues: CASSSTLAGVRDTQYF. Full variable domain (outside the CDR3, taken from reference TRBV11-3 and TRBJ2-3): EAGVVQSPRYKIIEKKQPVAFWCNPISGHNTLYWYLQNLGQGPELLIRYENEEAVDDSQLPKDRFSAERLKGVDSTLKIQPAELGDSAVYLCASSSTLAGVRDTQYFGPGTRLTVL.

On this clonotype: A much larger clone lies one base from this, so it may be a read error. Here the CDR3 reads CASSQLARGSDTDTQYF. CDR3 nucleotide sequence: TGCGCCAGCAGCCAACTCGCACGCGGATCTGACACAGATACGCAGTATTTT. The chain links TRBV4-1 to TRBJ2-3; D not certain. This CDR3 has 17 amino acids. The germline CDR1 and CDR2 sequences are MGHRA and YSYEKL. V gave up 2 bases and J gave up 2 bases, with 17 bases separating them.

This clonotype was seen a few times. The CDR3 loop is CVSNPPTEAFF. CDR3 sequence (DNA): TGTGTGTCCAACCCCCCCACTGAAGCTTTCTTT. V is TRBV19 and J is TRBJ1-1; no clear D. The CDR3 sequence is 11 residues long. Germline V CDR1 and CDR2: LNHDA, SQIVND (reference sequence). The whole variable domain, remainder taken from reference TRBV19 and TRBJ1-1, is DGGITQSPKYLFRKEGQNVTLSCEQNLNHDAMYWYRQDPGQGLRLIYYSQIVNDFQKGDIAEGYSVSREKKESFPLTVTSAQKNPTAFYLCVSNPPTEAFFGQGTRLTVV.

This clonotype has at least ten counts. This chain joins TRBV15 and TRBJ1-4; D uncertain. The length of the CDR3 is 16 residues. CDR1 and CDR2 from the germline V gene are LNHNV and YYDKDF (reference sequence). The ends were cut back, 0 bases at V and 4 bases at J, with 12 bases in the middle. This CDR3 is CATSREVRRVNEKLFF. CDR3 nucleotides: TGTGCCACCAGCAGAGAGGTCCGACGGGTTAATGAAAAACTGTTTTTT.

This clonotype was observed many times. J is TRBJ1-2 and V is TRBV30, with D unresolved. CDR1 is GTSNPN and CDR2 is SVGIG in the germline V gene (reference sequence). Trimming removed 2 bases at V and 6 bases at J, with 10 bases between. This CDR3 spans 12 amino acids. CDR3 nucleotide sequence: TGTGCCTGGAGTAGGAAGCGGGATGGCTACACCTTC. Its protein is CAWSRKRDGYTF.

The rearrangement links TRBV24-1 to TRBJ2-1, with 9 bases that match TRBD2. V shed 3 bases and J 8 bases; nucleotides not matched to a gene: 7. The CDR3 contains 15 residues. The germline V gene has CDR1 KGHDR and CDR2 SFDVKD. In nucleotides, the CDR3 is TGTGCCACCAGTGATCGGTCTAGCGGGAAGGATGAGCAGTTCTTC. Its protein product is CATSDRSSGKDEQFF.

In DNA, the CDR3 is TGCGCCAGCAGGCTTGGGTCTAGCACAGATACGCAGTATTTT. Protein product: CASRLGSSTDTQYF. The genes are TRBV5-1 and TRBJ2-3; D unclear. Germline V CDR1 and CDR2: SGHRS, YFSETQ. This CDR3 is 14 amino acids long. Trimming took off 5 bases at V and 0 bases at J, with 10 bases between the two ends.

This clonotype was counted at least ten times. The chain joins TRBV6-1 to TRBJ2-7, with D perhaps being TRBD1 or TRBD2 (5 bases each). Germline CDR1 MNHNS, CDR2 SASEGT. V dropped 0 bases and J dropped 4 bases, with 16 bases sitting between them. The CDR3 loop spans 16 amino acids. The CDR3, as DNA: TGTGCCAGCAGTGAAGCTGAGGGCAGGGTGGGATACGAGCAGTACTTC. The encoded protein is CASSEAEGRVGYEQYF.

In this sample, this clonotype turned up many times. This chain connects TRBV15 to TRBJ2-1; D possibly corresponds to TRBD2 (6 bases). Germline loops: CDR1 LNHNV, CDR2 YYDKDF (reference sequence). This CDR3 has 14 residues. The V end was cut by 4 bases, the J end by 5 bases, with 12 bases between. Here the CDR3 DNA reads TGTGCCACCAGCAACCGACTAGGCCACAATGAGCAGTTCTTC. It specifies CATSNRLGHNEQFF.

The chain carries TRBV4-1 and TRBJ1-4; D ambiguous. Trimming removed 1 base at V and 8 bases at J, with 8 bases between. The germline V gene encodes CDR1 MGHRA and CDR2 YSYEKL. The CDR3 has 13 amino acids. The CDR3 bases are TGCGCCAGCAGCCAAGGGAGTTGGGAAAAACTGTTTTTT. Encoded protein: CASSQGSWEKLFF.

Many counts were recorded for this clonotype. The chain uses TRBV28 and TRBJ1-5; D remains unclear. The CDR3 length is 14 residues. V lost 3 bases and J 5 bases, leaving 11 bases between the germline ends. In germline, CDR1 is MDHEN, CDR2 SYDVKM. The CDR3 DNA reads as TGTGCCAGCAGTTTGGCGGTATCATATCAGCCCCAGCATTTT. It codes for CASSLAVSYQPQHF.

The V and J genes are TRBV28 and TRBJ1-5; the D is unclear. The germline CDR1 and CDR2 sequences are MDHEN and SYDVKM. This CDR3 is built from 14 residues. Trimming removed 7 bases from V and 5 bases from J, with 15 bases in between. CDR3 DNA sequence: TGTGCCAGCATGGTAGGGAGAGATTATCAGCCCCAGCATTTT. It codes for CASMVGRDYQPQHF.

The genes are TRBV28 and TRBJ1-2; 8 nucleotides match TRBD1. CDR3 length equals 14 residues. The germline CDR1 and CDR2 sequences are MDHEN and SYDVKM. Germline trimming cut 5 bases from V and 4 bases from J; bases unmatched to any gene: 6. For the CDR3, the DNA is TGTGCCAGCAGTATTGACAGGGGTCTCTATGGCTACACCTTC. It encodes CASSIDRGLYGYTF.

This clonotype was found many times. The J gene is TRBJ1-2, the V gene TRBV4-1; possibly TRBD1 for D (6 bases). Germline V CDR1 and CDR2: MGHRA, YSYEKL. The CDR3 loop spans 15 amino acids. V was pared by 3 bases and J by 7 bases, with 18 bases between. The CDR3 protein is CASSQGTRGLLGYTF. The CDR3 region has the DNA TGCGCCAGCAGCCAGGGGACACGGGGCCTCCTTGGCTACACCTTC.

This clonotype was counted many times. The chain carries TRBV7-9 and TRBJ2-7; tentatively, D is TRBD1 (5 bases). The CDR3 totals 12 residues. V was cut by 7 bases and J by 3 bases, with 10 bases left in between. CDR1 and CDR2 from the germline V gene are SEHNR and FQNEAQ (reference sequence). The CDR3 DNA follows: TGTGCCAGCACCGGAAGGGGCTACGAGCAGTACTTC. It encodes CASTGRGYEQYF.

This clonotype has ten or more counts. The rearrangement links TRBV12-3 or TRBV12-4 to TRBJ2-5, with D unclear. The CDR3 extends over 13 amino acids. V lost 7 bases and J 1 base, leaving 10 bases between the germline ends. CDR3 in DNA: TGTGCCAGCACATTGGGCTTCCAAGAGACCCAGTACTTC. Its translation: CASTLGFQETQYF.

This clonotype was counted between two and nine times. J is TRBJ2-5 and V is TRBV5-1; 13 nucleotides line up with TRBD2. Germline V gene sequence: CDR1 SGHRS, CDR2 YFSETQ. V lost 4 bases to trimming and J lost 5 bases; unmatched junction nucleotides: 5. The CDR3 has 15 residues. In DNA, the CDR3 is TGCGCCAGCAGCGGGACTAGCGGGGTTGGGGAGACCCAGTACTTC. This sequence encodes CASSGTSGVGETQYF.

CDR3 nucleotides: TGCAGCGTCACCCGGGACCCCGGGGAGCTGTTTTTT. Encoded protein: CSVTRDPGELFF. This chain connects TRBV29-1 to TRBJ2-2; D possibly matches TRBD1 or TRBD2 (5 bases each). Between the trimmed V and J ends, which lost 6 bases and 6 bases, there was a span of 11 bases. This CDR3 is 12 amino acids long. Germline values: CDR1 SQVTM, CDR2 ANQGSEA.

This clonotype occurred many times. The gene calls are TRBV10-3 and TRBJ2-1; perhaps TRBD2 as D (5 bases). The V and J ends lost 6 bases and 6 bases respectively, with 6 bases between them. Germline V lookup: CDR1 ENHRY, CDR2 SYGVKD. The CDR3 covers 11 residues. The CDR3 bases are TGTGCCATCAGGGACTTCAATGAGCAGTTCTTC. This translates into CAIRDFNEQFF.

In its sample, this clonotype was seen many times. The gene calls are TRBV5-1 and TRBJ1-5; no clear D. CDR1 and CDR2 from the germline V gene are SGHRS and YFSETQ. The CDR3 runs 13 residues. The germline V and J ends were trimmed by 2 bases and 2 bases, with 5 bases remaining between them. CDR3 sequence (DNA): TGCGCCAGCAGCTTCGTGGGCAATCAGCCCCAGCATTTT. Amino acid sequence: CASSFVGNQPQHF.

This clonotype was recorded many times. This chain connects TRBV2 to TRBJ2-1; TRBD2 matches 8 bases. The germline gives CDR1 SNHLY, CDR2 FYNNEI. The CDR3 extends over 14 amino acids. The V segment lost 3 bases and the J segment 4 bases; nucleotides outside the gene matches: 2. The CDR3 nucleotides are TGTGCCAGCAGTGAGCGCGGGGGGTACAATGAGCAGTTCTTC. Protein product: CASSERGGYNEQFF.

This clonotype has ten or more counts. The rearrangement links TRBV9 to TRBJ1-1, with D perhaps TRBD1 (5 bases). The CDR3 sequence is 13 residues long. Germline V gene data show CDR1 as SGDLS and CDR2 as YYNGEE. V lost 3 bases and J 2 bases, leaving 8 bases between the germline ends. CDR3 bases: TGTGCCAGCAGCGATGACAGAAACACTGAAGCTTTCTTT. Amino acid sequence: CASSDDRNTEAFF. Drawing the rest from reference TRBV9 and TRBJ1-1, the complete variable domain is DSGVTQTPKHLITATGQRVTLRCSPRSGDLSVYWYQQSLDQGLQFLIQYYNGEERAKGNILERFSAQQFPDLHSELNLSSLELGDSALYFCASSDDRNTEAFFGQGTRLTVV.

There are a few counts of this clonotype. The CDR3 DNA follows: TGTGCCAGCAGTTACTCGACACATTCCGCCTACGAGCAGTACTTC. Translating it yields CASSYSTHSAYEQYF. The chain employs TRBV6-5 and TRBJ2-7, with D unresolved. This CDR3 is built from 15 residues. Trimming stripped 0 bases from V and 2 bases from J, with 11 bases between. Per the germline V gene, CDR1 is MNHEY and CDR2 is SVGAGI.

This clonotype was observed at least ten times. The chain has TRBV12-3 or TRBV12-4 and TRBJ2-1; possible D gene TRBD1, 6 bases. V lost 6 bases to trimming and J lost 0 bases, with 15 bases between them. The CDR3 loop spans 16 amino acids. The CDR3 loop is CASRPDRPSSYNEQFF. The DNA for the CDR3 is TGTGCCAGCAGACCAGACAGGCCTAGCTCCTACAATGAGCAGTTCTTC.